This is a list of T cell receptor beta chains from one sample in a study of cytomegalovirus exposure and HLA in healthy donors. Sequencing used immunoSEQ multiplex PCR; TCRdb keeps in-frame clones, though not all of them. This table has about 200,000 clones, 65% to 90% appearing once. Material for sequencing was PBMCs. Source of these receptors: a woman aged 25-40 years in good health and CMV-seronegative. CDR3s include the opening cysteine and the closing phenylalanine or tryptophan. The D gene is left open where the match is weak.

TRBV18	TRBJ2-1	-	TGTGCCAGCTCACCCCAAGTTGGACAGAGCTCCTACAATGAGCAGTTCTTC	CASSPQVGQSSYNEQFF
TRBV28	TRBJ1-4	-	TGTGCCAGCAGTGGACAGACTGAAAAACTGTTTTTT	CASSGQTEKLFF
TRBV28	TRBJ2-5	TRBD2	TGTGCCAGCAGTTGGACTAGCGGGAAGCAAGAGACCCAGTACTTC	CASSWTSGKQETQYF
TRBV29-1	TRBJ2-5	-	TGCAGCGTTGAACGGCTGCGGGGAGAGACCCAGTACTTC	CSVERLRGETQYF
TRBV7-7	TRBJ2-3	TRBD2	TGTGCTAGCAGCTTAGTAGCGGGGAACACAGATACGCAGTATTTT	CASSLVAGNTDTQYF
TRBV9	TRBJ2-3	-	TGTGCCAGCAGCGTAGAGGACAGTTCCACAGATACGCAGTATTTT	CASSVEDSSTDTQYF
TRBV2	TRBJ2-7	-	TGTGCCAGCAAATTAGGAGGCGCCTCATACGAGCAGTACTTC	CASKLGGASYEQYF
TRBV28	TRBJ2-7	-	TGTGCCAGCAGTTTAGTGGGGGCCCTCTCCTACGAGCAGTACTTC	CASSLVGALSYEQYF
TRBV11-2	TRBJ1-1	-	TGTGCCAGCAGCGTACAGTTGAACACTGAAGCTTTCTTT	CASSVQLNTEAFF
TRBV30	TRBJ2-2	TRBD1	TGTGCCTGGTGGGACAGGGTGGAAACCGGGGAGCTGTTTTTT	CAWWDRVETGELFF
TRBV7-3	TRBJ2-7	TRBD2	TGTGCCAGCAGCTTACGAAGCGGGGGGGCCAACGAGCAGTACTTC	CASSLRSGGANEQYF